These 17 T cell receptor beta chains were all obtained from the same sample, sequenced in a study of T cell repertoires in cytomegalovirus infection. TCRdb ran MiXCR on the reads and lists one entry per CDR3 protein. This table holds 50,000 or so distinct CDR3 sequences, about 18% found once. Which antigens these TCRs recognize remains unknown. The source was CD8+ T cells from cultured PBMCs, collected from culture after CMV antigen stimulation. The origin of the receptors is a human donor in good health (CMV status not recorded). Some clones in this sample may be carry-over from other donors' samples.

The chain recombines TRBV7-8 with TRBJ2-5; the match to TRBD1 covers 12 bases. Germline CDR1 SGHVS, CDR2 FQNEAQ. Unmatched junction bases numbered 6, after V lost 5 bases and J lost 5 bases. The CDR3 totals 15 residues. The CDR3 loop reads CASSHGTGGRETQYF. In DNA form, the CDR3 reads TGTGCCAGCAGCCACGGGACAGGGGGCCGGGAGACCCAGTACTTC.

This clonotype came up a few times. The rearrangement links TRBV6-5 to TRBJ2-5, with 11 bases lining up with TRBD2. CDR3 size: 14 residues. Germline CDR1 is MNHEY and CDR2 is SVGAGI. V gave up 7 bases and J gave up 5 bases; unmatched junction bases: 6. In nucleotides, the CDR3 is TGTGCCAGCACCTTAGCGGGGGGGCGGGAGACCCAGTACTTC. It translates to CASTLAGGRETQYF.

The sample holds a few counts of this clonotype. The J gene is TRBJ1-6, the V gene TRBV4-1, with D perhaps matching TRBD1 (5 bases). The CDR3 has 17 amino acids. V was trimmed by 0 bases and J by 0 bases, leaving 9 bases between them. Germline-derived CDR1 and CDR2 are MGHRA and YSYEKL. In nucleotides, the CDR3 is TGCGCCAGCAGCCAAGATTCGGACATCTCCTATAATTCACCCCTCCACTTT. It translates to CASSQDSDISYNSPLHF.

The V and J genes are TRBV6-1 and TRBJ2-1; 8 bases are shared with TRBD2. The CDR3 is 16 residues long. Germline CDR1 and CDR2: MNHNS and SASEGT. Trimming took 2 bases from V and 2 from J; bases not matched to a gene: 5. CDR3 in amino acids: CASSEHAGGPYNEQFF. CDR3 bases: TGTGCCAGCAGTGAACATGCGGGAGGCCCCTACAATGAGCAGTTCTTC.

CDR3 nucleotide sequence: TGTGCCAGCAGTGTGGAGCGGGCCGGGGCGGGGGAGCTGTTTTTT. This codes for CASSVERAGAGELFF. The chain recombines TRBV25-1 with TRBJ2-2, with D perhaps matching TRBD2 (6 bases). The ends were cut back, 4 bases at V and 8 bases at J, with 17 bases in the middle. There are 15 residues in the CDR3. The germline V gene has CDR1 MGHDK and CDR2 SYGVNS.

This rearrangement joins TRBV27 to TRBJ1-5, with D possibly matching TRBD1 (5 bases). Germline V gene data show CDR1 as MNHEY and CDR2 as SMNVEV (reference sequence). The germline V and J ends were trimmed by 6 bases and 6 bases, with 18 bases remaining between them. This CDR3 region has 15 residues. The CDR3 DNA sequence: TGTGCCAGCAGCCGCGGTCCGGGGGACGGTCAGCCCCAGCATTTT. The encoded protein is CASSRGPGDGQPQHF.

At least ten counts were recorded for this clonotype. This sequence joins TRBV9 and TRBJ1-2; 10 bases are shared with TRBD1. The V gene's germline CDR1 is SGDLS and CDR2 YYNGEE. Germline trimming cut 1 base from V and 8 bases from J; bases unmatched to any gene: 8. The CDR3 is 15 amino acids. CDR3 DNA sequence: TGTGCCAGCAGCGTAATCCCCGGGACAGGGGTCGGCTACACCTTC. Its translation is CASSVIPGTGVGYTF.

The V and J genes are TRBV10-3 and TRBJ1-2, with 7 bases lining up with TRBD1. From germline, CDR1 is ENHRY and CDR2 SYGVKD. Trimming cost V 0 bases and J 5 bases; bases outside gene matches: 9. The CDR3 has 16 residues. The CDR3 DNA reads as TGTGCCATCAGTGAGTCCGGACAGGATACGGTGTATGGCTACACCTTC. It encodes CAISESGQDTVYGYTF.

The rearrangement uses TRBV7-9 and TRBJ1-5, with 9 bases fitting TRBD1. The length of the CDR3 is 15 residues. Germline V lookup: CDR1 SEHNR, CDR2 FQNEAQ (reference sequence). The V and J ends lost 4 bases and 0 bases, in that order; junction bases with no gene match: 1. The CDR3 DNA follows: TGTGCCAGCAGCTCGGACAGGGGTAGCAATCAGCCCCAGCATTTT. Its translation is CASSSDRGSNQPQHF.

This sequence joins TRBV9 and TRBJ2-7; TRBD1 matches 8 bases. Germline assignment: CDR1 SGDLS and CDR2 YYNGEE. This CDR3 comprises 14 residues. J was trimmed by 2 bases and V by 3 bases; bases with no gene match: 4. The CDR3 reads CASSGTGQPYEQYF. The CDR3 nucleotides read TGTGCCAGCAGCGGGACAGGGCAACCCTACGAGCAGTACTTC.

CDR3 sequence reads: CASSSAVAGNTIYF. CDR3 nucleotides: TGTGCCAGCAGCTCGGCCGTGGCAGGAAACACCATATATTTT. V is TRBV7-9 and J is TRBJ1-3; D gene ambiguous. The CDR3 sequence is 14 residues long. Trimming pared 4 bases from V and 4 bases from J, leaving 11 bases between. Germline values: CDR1 SEHNR, CDR2 FQNEAQ (reference sequence).

The genes are TRBV7-2 and TRBJ2-7, with a possible D match to TRBD2 (5 bases). Trimming cost V 5 bases and J 0 bases, with 20 bases left between them. The CDR3 loop spans 17 amino acids. Germline loops: CDR1 SGHTA, CDR2 FQGNSA. CDR3 amino acids: CASSQFGEREYSYEQYF. In DNA form, the CDR3 reads TGTGCCAGCAGCCAGTTCGGGGAGCGTGAATACTCCTACGAGCAGTACTTC.

The rearrangement uses TRBV7-8 and TRBJ1-2, with 9 positions matching TRBD1. This CDR3 has 14 residues. Trimming cost V 8 bases and J 4 bases; bases outside gene matches: 8. The V gene's germline CDR1 is SGHVS and CDR2 FQNEAQ. The DNA of the CDR3 is TGTGCCAGCGGCACCGGGACAGGGAGCTATGGCTACACCTTC. Its translation is CASGTGTGSYGYTF.

This clonotype has a count of ten or more. The chain carries TRBV7-2 and TRBJ1-2; D gene ambiguous. Germline V gives CDR1 SGHTA, CDR2 FQGNSA. This CDR3 has 15 amino acids. Trimming took 1 base from V and 2 from J, leaving 11 bases between them. Here the CDR3 reads CASSLGPGGNYGYTF. The CDR3 nucleotides are TGTGCCAGCAGCTTAGGTCCGGGTGGGAACTATGGCTACACCTTC.

This chain connects TRBV29-1 to TRBJ2-7; 10 nucleotides agree with TRBD1. The CDR3 totals 14 residues. Germline CDR1 reads SQVTM; CDR2 reads ANQGSEA. After removal of 5 bases from V and 2 bases from J, the junction contained 6 bases not matched to a gene. The CDR3 here is CSVSRDRGTYEQYF. In nucleotides, the CDR3 is TGCAGCGTTAGCCGGGACAGGGGAACCTACGAGCAGTACTTC.

This clonotype appeared a few times. The rearrangement links TRBV6-5 to TRBJ1-2, with TRBD1 identical over 8 bases. CDR1 is MNHEY and CDR2 is SVGAGI in the germline V gene. V shed 5 bases and J 8 bases; nucleotides not matched to a gene: 7. The CDR3 runs to 13 residues. The CDR3 DNA follows: TGTGCCAGCAGTCTTTCAGGGGGCCGGGGCTACACCTTC. Its protein product is CASSLSGGRGYTF.

This clonotype has just a few counts. V gene TRBV6-5 combines with J gene TRBJ1-6; no reliable D call. This CDR3 has 13 amino acids. Germline V gene data show CDR1 as MNHEY and CDR2 as SVGAGI. V dropped 0 bases and J dropped 8 bases, with 5 bases sitting between them. The CDR3 protein is CASSYSGDSPLHF. CDR3 nucleotides: TGTGCCAGCAGTTACTCGGGTGATTCACCCCTCCACTTT.